This is a list of T cell receptor beta chains from one sample in a study of cytomegalovirus exposure and HLA in healthy donors. This table comes from immunoSEQ multiplex PCR, and its TCRdb copy is limited to in-frame clones, with some not included. In total, the table holds 150,000 or so clones. Sequencing was done on a sample of PBMCs. These receptors all come from a man between 18 and 29 years old in good health and CMV-seronegative. Each CDR3 is given with its conserved first and last residue. D genes are given only for firm matches.

TRBV11-2	TRBJ2-7	TRBD1	CASSFDRGDSYEQYF	TGTGCCAGCAGCTTCGACAGGGGTGATTCCTACGAGCAGTACTTC
TRBV6-1	TRBJ2-1	TRBD1	CASSDRTGGLSYNEQFF	TGTGCCAGCAGTGATCGGACAGGGGGCCTCTCCTACAATGAGCAGTTCTTC
TRBV11-1	TRBJ1-1	.	CASSLALSREGDNEAFF	TGTGCCAGCAGCTTAGCGCTATCAAGGGAGGGTGATAATGAAGCTTTCTTT
TRBV20-1	TRBJ1-2	.	CSAMGGHGYTF	TGCAGTGCTATGGGAGGGCATGGCTACACCTTC
TRBV5-1	TRBJ2-3	.	CASSLVLAKADTQYF	TGCGCCAGCAGCTTGGTTCTAGCGAAAGCAGATACGCAGTATTTT
TRBV7-8	TRBJ2-7	TRBD2	CASRAREGLSYEQYF	TGTGCCAGCAGGGCGCGGGAGGGCCTCTCCTACGAGCAGTACTTC
TRBV10-3	TRBJ1-1	.	CAISERPGDGTEAFF	TGTGCCATCAGTGAGAGGCCAGGGGACGGGACTGAAGCTTTCTTT
TRBV4-1	TRBJ2-7	.	CASSQGGTYVKYF	TGCGCCAGCAGCCAAGGAGGGACATACGTTAAGTACTTC
TRBV28	TRBJ2-7	TRBD1	CASSSSPGTGTLAYEQYF	TGTGCCAGCAGTTCCAGTCCCGGGACAGGGACTCTCGCCTACGAGCAGTACTTC
TRBV30	TRBJ2-7	TRBD1	CAAEWTGAYEQYF	TGTGCCGCGGAGTGGACAGGGGCCTACGAGCAGTACTTC
TRBV19	TRBJ2-7	TRBD2	CASSMVLAAYEQYF	TGTGCCAGTAGTATGGTACTAGCGGCCTACGAGCAGTACTTC
TRBV10-3	TRBJ2-3	.	CAISGRGNTQYF	TGTGCCATCAGTGGACGGGGGAATACGCAGTATTTT
TRBV5-1	TRBJ1-1	.	CASSLVGGIEAFF	TGCGCCAGCAGCTTGGTGGGGGGGATCGAAGCTTTCTTT
TRBV2	TRBJ1-5	.	CASTPTPTGNQPQHF	TGTGCCAGCACACCCACCCCCACGGGGAATCAGCCCCAGCATTTT
TRBV30	TRBJ2-7	.	CAWSEGGAEEQYF	TGTGCCTGGAGCGAAGGGGGGGCGGAGGAGCAGTACTTC
TRBV10-3	TRBJ1-1	TRBD1	CAINPDRENTEAFF	TGTGCCATCAACCCTGACAGGGAGAACACTGAAGCTTTCTTT
TRBV27	TRBJ1-6	TRBD1	CASSPGQGATISPLHF	TGTGCCAGCAGTCCTGGACAGGGCGCAACTATTTCACCCCTCCACTTT
TRBV28	TRBJ1-1	.	CASSFGGLLLEAFF	TGTGCCAGCAGTTTTGGCGGACTCCTACTTGAAGCTTTCTTT
TRBV29-1	TRBJ2-5	.	CSCSGVFEAGFFQETQYF	TGCAGCTGTTCGGGAGTTTTTGAGGCGGGGTTCTTTCAAGAGACCCAGTACTTC
TRBV27	TRBJ1-2	.	CASSLRWGGYGYTF	TGTGCCAGCAGTTTAAGATGGGGAGGCTATGGCTACACCTTC
TRBV12-5	TRBJ2-3	.	CASGVGLWDTQYF	TGTGCTAGTGGCGTCGGACTGTGGGATACGCAGTATTTT
TRBV5-4	TRBJ2-3	TRBD2	CASSRGLAGAPDTQYF	TGTGCCAGCAGCCGAGGACTAGCGGGAGCCCCAGATACGCAGTATTTT
TRBV14	TRBJ2-7	TRBD2	CASSPGGTYEQYF	TGTGCTAGCAGCCCGGGGGGGACGTACGAGCAGTACTTC
TRBV6-6	TRBJ2-7	TRBD2	CASSPGGRNEQYF	TGTGCCAGCAGTCCAGGCGGGAGAAACGAGCAGTACTTC
TRBV10-3	TRBJ2-3	.	CAISGNTDTQYF	TGTGCCATCAGTGGTAACACAGATACGCAGTATTTT
TRBV19	TRBJ1-6	.	CASSIDTSTGNSPLHF	TGTGCCAGTAGTATCGACACTTCAACGGGGAATTCACCCCTCCACTTT
TRBV27	TRBJ1-1	.	CASPGGTEAFF	TGTGCCAGCCCTGGAGGCACTGAAGCTTTCTTT
TRBV7-2	TRBJ2-1	TRBD2	CASGGLAGGSYNEQFF	TGTGCCAGCGGGGGACTAGCGGGAGGGTCCTACAATGAGCAGTTCTTC
TRBV9	TRBJ2-3	.	CASSTRDPTDTQYF	TGTGCCAGCAGCACCCGGGATCCCACAGATACGCAGTATTTT
TRBV28	TRBJ1-2	.	CASSLSLGVGYGYTF	TGTGCCAGCAGTTTATCTCTCGGAGTTGGCTATGGCTACACCTTC
TRBV13	TRBJ2-7	.	CASSLRFTAKTYEQYF	TGTGCCAGCAGCTTACGCTTCACCGCGAAAACCTACGAGCAGTACTTC
TRBV30	TRBJ1-1	.	CAWSVLGGMNTEAFF	TGTGCCTGGAGTGTACTTGGCGGAATGAACACTGAAGCTTTCTTT
TRBV6-4	TRBJ2-3	.	CASSDRLYTDTQYF	TGTGCCAGCAGTGACCGACTTTACACAGATACGCAGTATTTT
TRBV2	TRBJ2-7	TRBD2	CASEFPGGPREQYF	TGTGCCAGCGAGTTTCCGGGGGGGCCTAGAGAGCAGTACTTC
TRBV7-6	TRBJ1-6	.	CASSLERNSPLHF	TGTGCCAGCAGCTTAGAGAGGAATTCACCCCTCCACTTT
TRBV19	TRBJ1-5	.	CASTRGGNSNQPQHF	TGTGCCAGTACCCGGGGGGGTAATAGCAATCAGCCCCAGCATTTT
TRBV5-6	TRBJ2-7	TRBD2	CASSKPSGRAHHEQYF	TGTGCCAGCAGCAAACCTAGCGGGAGGGCCCACCACGAGCAGTACTTC
TRBV4-3	TRBJ2-6	TRBD2	CASSRTGTSGYPGANVLTF	TGCGCCAGCAGCCGAACCGGGACTAGCGGGTACCCTGGGGCCAACGTCCTGACTTTC
TRBV4-3	TRBJ1-1	.	CASSQDPGATEAFF	TGCGCCAGCAGCCAAGATCCAGGGGCCACTGAAGCTTTCTTT
TRBV11-3	TRBJ2-1	TRBD2	CASSPLASGYNEQFF	TGTGCCAGCAGCCCCCTTGCTAGCGGGTACAATGAGCAGTTCTTC
TRBV5-1	TRBJ1-2	.	CASSLETAFRDYGYTF	TGCGCCAGCAGCTTGGAGACGGCGTTTCGGGATTATGGCTACACCTTC
TRBV11-3	TRBJ2-1	.	CASSLSALSGDPDEQFF	TGTGCCAGCAGCTTAAGTGCCCTTTCGGGAGACCCCGATGAGCAGTTCTTC
TRBV27	TRBJ2-5	TRBD2	CASSAGLAGRETQYF	TGTGCCAGCAGTGCAGGGCTAGCGGGACGTGAGACCCAGTACTTC
TRBV30	TRBJ1-2	TRBD1	CAWGVTTGSNYGYTF	TGTGCCTGGGGGGTAACGACAGGGAGCAACTATGGCTACACCTTC
TRBV18	TRBJ2-3	TRBD1	CASSPLAQGTDTQYF	TGTGCCAGCTCACCACTGGCACAGGGGACAGATACGCAGTATTTT
TRBV6-5	TRBJ1-1	.	CASSEAGGTEAFF	TGTGCCAGCAGTGAAGCCGGGGGAACTGAAGCTTTCTTT
TRBV7-2	TRBJ1-5	.	CASSPENRSDQPQHF	TGTGCCAGCAGCCCAGAGAACAGGTCCGATCAGCCCCAGCATTTT
TRBV19	TRBJ2-6	TRBD1	CASSPRDRADSGANVLTF	TGTGCCAGTAGTCCCCGGGACAGGGCTGACTCTGGGGCCAACGTCCTGACTTTC
TRBV5-1	TRBJ2-5	.	CASSSQTGRETQYF	TGCGCCAGCAGCTCTCAGACAGGACGAGAGACCCAGTACTTC
TRBV6-5	TRBJ1-1	.	CASSYVGQGKTEAFF	TGTGCCAGCAGTTATGTTGGCCAGGGAAAGACTGAAGCTTTCTTT
TRBV19	TRBJ1-2	.	CASSIVNRRNYTF	TGTGCCAGTAGTATAGTTAACAGAAGAAACTACACCTTC
TRBV28	TRBJ1-6	TRBD1	CASSFGQGKFNSPLHF	TGTGCCAGCAGTTTCGGACAGGGAAAATTTAATTCACCCCTCCACTTT
TRBV4-3	TRBJ2-1	TRBD2	CASSQYLAGGHNEQFF	TGCGCCAGCAGCCAGTATCTAGCGGGAGGCCACAATGAGCAGTTCTTC
TRBV7-2	TRBJ2-2	.	CASSAQFLTGELFF	TGTGCCAGCAGCGCGCAATTTCTCACCGGGGAGCTGTTTTTT
TRBV7-6	TRBJ2-3	TRBD2	CASSSPGTSGMDTQYF	TGTGCCAGCAGCTCTCCCGGGACTAGCGGGATGGATACGCAGTATTTT